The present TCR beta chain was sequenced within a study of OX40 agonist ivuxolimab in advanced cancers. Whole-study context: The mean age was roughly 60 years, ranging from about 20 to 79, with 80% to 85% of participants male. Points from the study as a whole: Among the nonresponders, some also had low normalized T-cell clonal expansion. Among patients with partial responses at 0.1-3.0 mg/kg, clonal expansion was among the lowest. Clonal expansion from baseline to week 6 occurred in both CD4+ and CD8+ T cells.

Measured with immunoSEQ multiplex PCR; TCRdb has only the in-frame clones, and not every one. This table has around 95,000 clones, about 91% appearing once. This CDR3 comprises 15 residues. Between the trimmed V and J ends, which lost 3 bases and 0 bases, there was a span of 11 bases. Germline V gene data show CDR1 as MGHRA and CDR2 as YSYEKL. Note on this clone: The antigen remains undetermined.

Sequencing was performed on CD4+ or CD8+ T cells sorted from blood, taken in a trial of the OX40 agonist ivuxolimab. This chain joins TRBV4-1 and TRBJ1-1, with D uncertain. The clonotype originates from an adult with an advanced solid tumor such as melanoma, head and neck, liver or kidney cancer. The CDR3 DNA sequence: TGCGCCAGCAGCCAGCTGGACCGATTGAACACTGAAGCTTTCTTT. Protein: CASSQLDRLNTEAFF.